The 28 T cell receptor beta chains below were found in one sample sequenced in a study of blood T cell repertoires in COVID-19. Sequencing used immunoSEQ multiplex PCR; TCRdb keeps in-frame clones, though not all of them. The repertoire holds around 44,000 clones, with about 92% as singletons. The sequenced sample consisted of peripheral blood. These TCRs come from a human donor in a cohort sampled during active COVID-19.

The sample holds one count of this clone. The CDR3, as DNA: TGTGCCAGCAGCTTAGTTGGAGGGGAGAGCAATCAGCCCCAGCATTTT. Translation gives CASSLVGGESNQPQHF. The chain joins TRBV7-2 to TRBJ1-5; TRBD1 might be the D (5 bases). From germline, CDR1 is SGHTA and CDR2 FQGNSA. Trimming stripped 1 base from V and 1 base from J, with 11 bases between. The CDR3 is 16 amino acids. The full variable domain, rest sourced from reference TRBV7-2 and TRBJ1-5, is GAGVSQSPSNKVTEKGKDVELRCDPISGHTALYWYRQSLGQGLEFLIYFQGNSAPDKSGLPSDRFSAERTGGSVSTLTIQRTQQEDSAVYLCASSLVGGESNQPQHFGDGTRLSIL.

The chain links TRBV18 to TRBJ2-2, with D unresolved. The CDR3 covers 14 residues. Germline CDR1 KGHSH, CDR2 LQKENI. V was clipped by 3 bases and J by 0 bases, with 5 bases between them. CDR3 coding DNA: TGTGCCAGCTCACCGGCACCGAACACCGGGGAGCTGTTTTTT. This translates into CASSPAPNTGELFF.

V and J are TRBV20-1 and TRBJ2-5; no firm D call. The V end lost 4 bases, the J end lost 5 bases, and 5 bases lay between the germline ends. CDR1 is DFQATT, CDR2 SNEGSKA, per germline (reference sequence). This CDR3 spans 10 amino acids. CDR3 sequence reads: CSANGETQYF. CDR3 nucleotide sequence: TGCAGTGCTAACGGGGAGACCCAGTACTTC.

The chain has TRBV28 and TRBJ2-1; D remains unclear. Germline V CDR1 and CDR2: MDHEN, SYDVKM. Trimming removed 7 bases at V and 0 bases at J, with 7 bases between. The CDR3 contains 13 residues. The CDR3 reads CASTTGSYNEQFF. CDR3 DNA sequence: TGTGCCAGCACAACTGGCTCCTACAATGAGCAGTTCTTC. The full variable domain, in which reference TRBV28 and TRBJ2-1 provide the parts outside the CDR3, is DVKVTQSSRYLVKRTGEKVFLECVQDMDHENMFWYRQDPGLGLRLIYFSYDVKMKEKGDIPEGYSVSREKKERFSLILESASTNQTSMYLCASTTGSYNEQFFGPGTRLTVL.

The J gene is TRBJ2-3, the V gene TRBV30; D is possibly TRBD2 (6 bases). CDR1 is GTSNPN, CDR2 SVGIG, per germline (reference sequence). With 3 bases removed from V and 0 bases from J, the gap between germline ends came to 16 bases. This CDR3 contains 16 residues. CDR3 sequence reads: CAWRLPSGSSTDTQYF. CDR3 nucleotides: TGTGCCTGGAGATTACCGAGCGGGTCTAGCACAGATACGCAGTATTTT.

The chain couples TRBV6-5 to TRBJ1-1, with TRBD1 matching 7 bases. The junction had 5 bases not matched to a gene; V was cut back by 6 bases and J by 4 bases. This CDR3 is 13 amino acids long. Germline CDR1 reads MNHEY; CDR2 reads SVGAGI. This CDR3 reads CASRRQGGTEAFF. The CDR3 DNA reads TGTGCCAGCAGAAGACAGGGTGGCACTGAAGCTTTCTTT.

The V gene is TRBV9, the J gene TRBJ1-5; perhaps TRBD1 as D (6 bases). CDR3 length equals 15 residues. Trimming removed 6 bases at V and 0 bases at J, with 13 bases between. The germline V gene encodes CDR1 SGDLS and CDR2 YYNGEE. The CDR3 loop is CASTLSGDSNQPQHF. The CDR3 DNA reads as TGTGCCAGCACCCTCTCAGGGGATAGCAATCAGCCCCAGCATTTT.

CDR3 sequence reads: CSARVRTDTEAFF. DNA for the CDR3: TGCAGCGCACGCGTCCGGACAGACACTGAAGCTTTCTTT. The rearrangement links TRBV29-1 to TRBJ1-1, with D perhaps matching TRBD1 (6 bases). Germline CDR1 reads SQVTM; CDR2 reads ANQGSEA. V lost 7 bases and J 3 bases, leaving 15 bases between the germline ends. CDR3 length: 13 amino acids.

The chain employs TRBV25-1 and TRBJ1-6, with D possibly TRBD1 on 6 matching bases. V was trimmed by 5 bases and J by 6 bases, leaving 17 bases between them. Germline CDR1 and CDR2: MGHDK and SYGVNS. CDR3 length equals 16 residues. For the CDR3, the DNA is TGTGCCAGCAGTCGAGAATTGGGGGGGCTTAATTCACCCCTCCACTTT. It codes for CASSRELGGLNSPLHF. Complete variable domain (other parts from reference TRBV25-1 and TRBJ1-6): EADIYQTPRYLVIGTGKKITLECSQTMGHDKMYWYQQDPGMELHLIHYSYGVNSTEKGDLSSESTVSRIRTEHFPLTLESARPSHTSQYLCASSRELGGLNSPLHFGNGTRLTVT.

V and J are TRBV18 and TRBJ1-2; TRBD1 matches 7 bases. The length of the CDR3 is 15 residues. Germline V gives CDR1 KGHSH, CDR2 LQKENI. The J segment lost 0 bases and the V segment lost 3 bases, leaving 4 bases of the junction unmatched. CDR3 coding DNA: TGTGCCAGCTCACCGGACAGGTTAGCTAACTATGGCTACACCTTC. Translating gives CASSPDRLANYGYTF.

This clone was found a few times. This sequence joins TRBV5-1 and TRBJ2-7; tentative D call: TRBD1 (6 bases). V lost 5 bases and J lost 1, with 13 bases in between. Germline V lookup: CDR1 SGHRS, CDR2 YFSETQ. The length of the CDR3 is 14 residues. CDR3 residues: CASRPGTPSYEQYF. CDR3 in DNA: TGCGCCAGCAGGCCCGGGACACCATCCTACGAGCAGTACTTC.

The V and J genes are TRBV6-2 or TRBV6-3 and TRBJ2-1, with 14 bases lining up with TRBD2. With V trimmed by 5 bases and J by 9 bases, 12 bases remained unmatched. From germline, CDR1 is MNHEY and CDR2 SVGEGT. This CDR3 spans 17 amino acids. The CDR3 loop is CASSTEWGTSGRREQFF. The CDR3 DNA reads as TGTGCCAGCAGTACCGAATGGGGGACTAGCGGGAGACGTGAGCAGTTCTTC.

V is TRBV4-3 and J is TRBJ2-4, with TRBD2 matching 10 bases. This CDR3 region has 17 residues. Losses at the gene ends were 1 base for V and 6 bases for J; bases not matched to a gene: 9. Germline CDR1 is LGHNA and CDR2 is YSLEER. CDR3 residues: CASSQAPSGRAANIQYF. CDR3 nucleotides: TGCGCCAGCAGCCAAGCCCCGAGCGGGAGGGCAGCAAACATTCAGTACTTC.

The chain couples TRBV4-2 to TRBJ1-5; 9 positions match TRBD1. The CDR3 has 16 amino acids. The V and J ends lost 1 base and 5 bases, in that order; junction bases with no gene match: 6. Per germline, CDR1 LGHNA and CDR2 YNFKEQ. In DNA form, the CDR3 reads TGTGCCAGCAGCCAAGCGGGGGGACAGGGACATCAGCCCCAGCATTTT. This encodes CASSQAGGQGHQPQHF.

The chain has TRBV5-1 and TRBJ2-3; TRBD2 is a possible D gene (7 bases). The V and J ends lost 4 bases and 6 bases respectively, with 21 bases between them. CDR3 length equals 16 residues. Germline CDR1 reads SGHRS; CDR2 reads YFSETQ. In DNA form, the CDR3 reads TGCGCCAGCAGCAGTCTCCCCTTAGGCGGGGGCGATACGCAGTATTTT. Its protein is CASSSLPLGGGDTQYF.

This clone was seen more than once but under ten times. The chain carries TRBV25-1 and TRBJ2-2, with D tentatively TRBD1 (6 bases). The CDR3 has 14 residues. V was clipped by 10 bases and J by 3 bases, with 15 bases between them. Per the germline V gene, CDR1 is MGHDK and CDR2 is SYGVNS. Here the CDR3 reads CATGSTGYTGELFF. The CDR3 DNA reads as TGTGCCACGGGATCGACAGGTTACACCGGGGAGCTGTTTTTT.

This chain uses TRBV19 with TRBJ2-2; 9 bases are shared with TRBD1. This CDR3 has 15 residues. CDR1 is LNHDA, CDR2 SQIVND, per germline (reference sequence). The junction had 5 bases not matched to a gene; V was cut back by 5 bases and J by 4 bases. The chain's CDR3 is CASSPGTGPTGELFF. The DNA for the CDR3 is TGTGCCAGTAGTCCTGGGACAGGGCCCACCGGGGAGCTGTTTTTT. Based on the CDR3 plus reference TRBV19 and TRBJ2-2, the full variable domain is DGGITQSPKYLFRKEGQNVTLSCEQNLNHDAMYWYRQDPGQGLRLIYYSQIVNDFQKGDIAEGYSVSREKKESFPLTVTSAQKNPTAFYLCASSPGTGPTGELFFGEGSRLTVL.

The chain joins TRBV5-1 to TRBJ2-3, with TRBD2 identical over 8 bases. The CDR3 consists of 16 residues. Per germline, CDR1 SGHRS and CDR2 YFSETQ. J lost 3 bases, V lost 0 bases, and 6 bases had no gene match. Here the CDR3 reads CASSLGASGLTDTQYF. In DNA, the CDR3 is TGCGCCAGCAGCTTGGGGGCTAGCGGGCTGACAGATACGCAGTATTTT.

The V gene is TRBV6-2 or TRBV6-3, the J gene TRBJ2-6; the match to TRBD1 covers 7 bases. The junction had 4 bases not matched to a gene; V was cut back by 2 bases and J by 0 bases. CDR3 length: 17 amino acids. Looked up from germline, CDR1 is MNHEY and CDR2 is SVGEGT. CDR3 sequence: CASSYPGTVSGANVLTF. The DNA for the CDR3 is TGTGCCAGCAGTTACCCCGGGACAGTCTCTGGGGCCAACGTCCTGACTTTC.

This clone has more than one count but fewer than ten. The genes are TRBV24-1 and TRBJ1-1; D remains unclear. CDR1 and CDR2 (germline): KGHDR, SFDVKD. The V gene lost 7 bases and the J gene lost 4 bases, with 21 bases spanning the gap. This CDR3 is built from 16 residues. CDR3 in amino acids: CATRAEGPRFGTEAFF. The CDR3 DNA follows: TGTGCCACCAGAGCGGAAGGACCGAGGTTCGGCACTGAAGCTTTCTTT.

This chain connects TRBV12-5 to TRBJ2-7; 7 positions match TRBD1. There are 13 residues in the CDR3. Trimming cost V 6 bases and J 3 bases; bases outside gene matches: 5. Germline CDR1 LGHNT, CDR2 FRNRAP. The CDR3 spells CASGTGQYYEQYF. The CDR3 DNA follows: TGTGCTAGTGGGACGGGACAGTACTACGAGCAGTACTTC.

This clone was found once. This chain joins TRBV24-1 and TRBJ2-3; TRBD2 aligns across 10 bases. This CDR3 spans 13 amino acids. V dropped 9 bases and J dropped 4; count of bases not matched to a gene: 3. Germline V lookup: CDR1 KGHDR, CDR2 SFDVKD. The CDR3 DNA reads TGTGCCACCGGAGCGGGAGGGCCAGATACGCAGTATTTT. Encoded protein: CATGAGGPDTQYF.

The J gene is TRBJ2-2, the V gene TRBV6-5; D possibly corresponds to TRBD1 (5 bases). This CDR3 is 15 amino acids long. Between the trimmed V and J ends, which lost 0 bases and 8 bases, there was a span of 13 bases. CDR1 and CDR2 from the germline V gene are MNHEY and SVGAGI. The CDR3, as DNA: TGTGCCAGCAGTTACTCAAAAAGGGGCACTGGGGAGCTGTTTTTT. Its translation is CASSYSKRGTGELFF.

The rearrangement joins TRBV19 to TRBJ2-7; maybe TRBD1 (6 bases). Per the germline V gene, CDR1 is LNHDA and CDR2 is SQIVND (reference sequence). This CDR3 spans 14 amino acids. V gave up 4 bases and J gave up 0 bases, with 10 bases separating them. The CDR3 DNA reads as TGTGCCAGTAGTAAGAGGGGGAGCTCCTACGAGCAGTACTTC. It is translated as CASSKRGSSYEQYF.

The chain carries TRBV5-1 and TRBJ1-4, with 10 positions matching TRBD1. Germline CDR1 reads SGHRS; CDR2 reads YFSETQ. Trimming took 4 bases from V and 8 from J; bases not matched to a gene: 11. This CDR3 is 16 amino acids long. CDR3 protein: CASSESRDRGGEKLFF. Here the CDR3 DNA reads TGCGCCAGCAGCGAATCCCGGGACAGGGGAGGAGAAAAACTGTTTTTT. Looking up the rest from reference TRBV5-1 and TRBJ1-4 gives the full variable domain: KAGVTQTPRYLIKTRGQQVTLSCSPISGHRSVSWYQQTPGQGLQFLFEYFSETQRNKGNFPGRFSGRQFSNSRSEMNVSTLELGDSALYLCASSESRDRGGEKLFFGSGTQLSVL.

The gene calls are TRBV4-1 and TRBJ2-7; 7 bases line up with TRBD1. Germline-derived CDR1 and CDR2 are MGHRA and YSYEKL. Germline trimming cut 5 bases from V and 7 bases from J; bases unmatched to any gene: 11. The CDR3 runs 14 residues. The DNA for the CDR3 is TGCGCCAGCAGCAGTCGACAGGGAGAAGGGGAGCAGTACTTC. This sequence encodes CASSSRQGEGEQYF.

V gene TRBV10-3 combines with J gene TRBJ2-7; D is perhaps TRBD1 (6 bases). V was trimmed by 7 bases and J by 3 bases, leaving 13 bases between them. Germline loops: CDR1 ENHRY, CDR2 SYGVKD. The CDR3 contains 13 residues. This CDR3 reads CAITPGTSYEQYF. The CDR3 nucleotides are TGTGCCATCACCCCAGGGACAAGCTACGAGCAGTACTTC.

This clone has only one observation. The chain couples TRBV18 to TRBJ2-3; the match to TRBD1 covers 8 bases. Trimming at V came to 1 base and at J to 6 bases, leaving 6 bases not matched to a gene. The germline V gene has CDR1 KGHSH and CDR2 LQKENI. The CDR3 has 15 amino acids. The CDR3 DNA reads TGTGCCAGCTCACCACGTACAGGGGGTACGGATACGCAGTATTTT. Its protein is CASSPRTGGTDTQYF.